This is a list of T cell receptor beta chains from one sample in a study of blood T cells in healthy people across ages. TCRdb redid the calling of the 5' RACE reads with MiXCR, one entry per CDR3 protein. Among some 560,000 distinct CDR3 sequences listed, 25% to 35% were seen once. These data were also reused for a study on T cells of mothers and their children.

Sequencing was carried out using blood. These receptors were taken from a boy aged 2 to 10 in good health. Each CDR3 is given with its conserved first and last residue. Each record gives: CDR3 DNA, CDR3 protein, J gene, D gene, clone size, V gene. The D gene is left open where the match is weak. A row's size may be missing; if present it is once, few, many or a size class.

TGTGCCAGCAGCCCCCTCCGGGATTTAGCGGTGCCTTACAATGAGCAGTTCTTC CASSPLRDLAVPYNEQFF TRBJ2-1 . . TRBV11-2
TGTGCCAGCAGTTTAGACAGGGGACCGGCCGGGGAGCTGTTTTTT CASSLDRGPAGELFF TRBJ2-2 TRBD1 . TRBV12-3/TRBV12-4
TGTGCCAGCAGCTTAGGGGGGACGAAAGAGACCCAGTACTTC CASSLGGTKETQYF TRBJ2-5 . few TRBV7-9
TGTGCCAGCAGCCAACTTTCCTCCACCGGGGAGCTGTTTTTT CASSQLSSTGELFF TRBJ2-2 . . TRBV14
TGTGCCACCAGTGATAGCGACAGGGGAATGGGGACCGGGGAGCTGTTTTTT CATSDSDRGMGTGELFF TRBJ2-2 TRBD1 once TRBV24-1
TGTGCCACCAGCAGAGATAGGTTAGCGGGGGCCACCTACGAGCAGTACTTC CATSRDRLAGATYEQYF TRBJ2-7 TRBD2 . TRBV15
TGTGCCAGTACCGATCCGGGCCCTCTAGCGGGAGGGTACAATGAGCAGTTCTTC CASTDPGPLAGGYNEQFF TRBJ2-1 TRBD2 few TRBV19
TGTGCCAGCAGCTTAGGCGGGAGCTTAGAGACCCAGTACTTC CASSLGGSLETQYF TRBJ2-5 TRBD2 . TRBV7-2
TGTGCCAGCAGTTACCTAGCGGAGGGGAACACCGGGGAGCTGTTTTTT CASSYLAEGNTGELFF TRBJ2-2 TRBD2 few TRBV6-6
TGTGCCAGCAGCTTATTAGAAAGCTCCTACGAGCAGTACTTC CASSLLESSYEQYF TRBJ2-7 . . TRBV7-9
TGTGCCAGCAGCCCGGGGACTAGCGGGAGGGCCAAGACCCAGTACTTC CASSPGTSGRAKTQYF TRBJ2-5 TRBD2 few TRBV7-2
TGTGCCAGCAGGGGATGGACAACTAATGAAAAACTGTTTTTT CASRGWTTNEKLFF TRBJ1-4 . once TRBV28
TGTGCCAGCAGTCTTGTACAGGAGCCATATGGCTACACCTTC CASSLVQEPYGYTF TRBJ1-2 . . TRBV6-1
TGTGCCAGCAGCTTGGAGGCCGTCCTATGGGTTGGCTACACCTTC CASSLEAVLWVGYTF TRBJ1-2 . few TRBV5-5
TGTGCCACCAGCAGACCTACTAGCGGGGGGCACTCTGGGGCCAACGTCCTGACTTTC CATSRPTSGGHSGANVLTF TRBJ2-6 TRBD2 few TRBV15
TGCAGTGCTCGACGCCGGGACTCCTACAATGAGCAGTTCTTC CSARRRDSYNEQFF TRBJ2-1 . few TRBV20-1
TGTGCCACCAGCAGAGATTATCCGGGCCCAACAACTAATGAAAAACTGTTTTTT CATSRDYPGPTTNEKLFF TRBJ1-4 . few TRBV15
TGTGCCAGCAGTTACGAGGGGAATTTCTATGGCTACACCTTC CASSYEGNFYGYTF TRBJ1-2 . . TRBV6-2/TRBV6-3
TGCAGTGCTCACATAGCGGGAGTTTATCGCTACGAGCAGTACTTC CSAHIAGVYRYEQYF TRBJ2-7 TRBD2 . TRBV20-1
TGCGCCAGCAGTGAGTCGACCGGATTTGCAGGATCTAATGAAAAACTGTTTTTT CASSESTGFAGSNEKLFF TRBJ1-4 . few TRBV10-1
TGCGCCAGCAGCTTGGGGGGATCACAGGGTTCTGGGGCCAACGTCCTGACTTTC CASSLGGSQGSGANVLTF TRBJ2-6 . few TRBV5-1
TGTGCCAGCAAGACGGCCGGGACAGTTAATTCACCCCTCCACTTT CASKTAGTVNSPLHF TRBJ1-6 TRBD1 . TRBV12-3/TRBV12-4
TGTGCCAGCAGCCAACGCCCCCTTGGGGGGCACGAGCAGTACTTC CASSQRPLGGHEQYF TRBJ2-7 . few TRBV3-1
TGTGCCACCAGCGTGGACGCAACAACTAACTATGGCTACACCTTC CATSVDATTNYGYTF TRBJ1-2 . many TRBV15
TGTGCCAGCAGCCCAGGGACTAGCGGGAGCCCCGTGATTAGGACCCAGTACTTC CASSPGTSGSPVIRTQYF TRBJ2-5 TRBD2 few TRBV7-2
TGCGCCAGCAGCTTGGAGGGACATCGGCAAGAGACCCAGTACTTC CASSLEGHRQETQYF TRBJ2-5 . few TRBV5-1
TGTGCCAGCAGTTTATTTGGGAGGGGGTACGACAATGAGCAGTTCTTC CASSLFGRGYDNEQFF TRBJ2-1 . . TRBV27
TGCAGTGCCCGGGTACCGGGGGCCTGGGAGACCCAGTACTTC CSARVPGAWETQYF TRBJ2-5 . few TRBV20-1
TGTGCCAGCAGCTTATCCGAACCCTACGAGCAGTACTTC CASSLSEPYEQYF TRBJ2-7 . . TRBV7-9
TGTGCCAGCAGTTGGGAGGGGGCTTCCTACGAGCAGTACTTC CASSWEGASYEQYF TRBJ2-7 . . TRBV2
TGTGCCAGCAGCTTGTCTAGGCACACAGATACGCAGTATTTT CASSLSRHTDTQYF TRBJ2-3 . few TRBV7-2
TGTGCCAGCACCTCAATTAGGTCCTACAATGAGCAGTTCTTC CASTSIRSYNEQFF TRBJ2-1 . . TRBV12-3/TRBV12-4
TGTGCCAGCAGGATACCTGGGGGTGCTGGGACCCAGTACTTC CASRIPGGAGTQYF TRBJ2-5 . . TRBV28
TGCAAACAGGTGGGAGGAGCAGATACGCAGTATTTT CKQVGGADTQYF TRBJ2-3 . few TRBV20-1
TGTGCCATTTTAGCGGTAGGATACAATGAGCAGTTCTTC CAILAVGYNEQFF TRBJ2-1 . . TRBV10-3
TGTGCCAGCAGCTCAGGGACTAGCAGAACTCAAGAGACCCAGTACTTC CASSSGTSRTQETQYF TRBJ2-5 TRBD2 few TRBV28
TGTGCCAGCAGTTACATCCGGGTCGGTGAAAAACTGTTTTTT CASSYIRVGEKLFF TRBJ1-4 . . TRBV6-6
TGTGCCAGCAGCTTCGGAGAAAACTTAAACTCTGGGGCCAACGTCCTGACTTTC CASSFGENLNSGANVLTF TRBJ2-6 . many TRBV11-2
TGCAGTGCTGGACAGGGACAGCACACCAGAAACATTCAGTACTTC CSAGQGQHTRNIQYF TRBJ2-4 TRBD1 . TRBV20-1
TGCGCCAGCGGGGGACCCCTGGACGAGCAGTACTTC CASGGPLDEQYF TRBJ2-7 . . TRBV5-1
TGTGCCAGCAGTTTTGGATTCGCTGAAGCTTTCTTT CASSFGFAEAFF TRBJ1-1 . once TRBV12-3/TRBV12-4
TGTGCCAGCAGCCAAACGTGGACGGAAGGGACCTACAATGAGCAGTTCTTC CASSQTWTEGTYNEQFF TRBJ2-1 . few TRBV3-1
TGCAGCGTTTCAGCAGGGGCTGGTAATGAAAAACTGTTTTTT CSVSAGAGNEKLFF TRBJ1-4 . . TRBV29-1
TGTGCCAGCAGCAAGACACAGGGTGTTCGGGACGAGCAGTACTTC CASSKTQGVRDEQYF TRBJ2-7 . . TRBV21-1
TGTGCCAGCAGCTCGACCTCGGGACCAAGCTCCTATAATTCACCCCTCCACTTT CASSSTSGPSSYNSPLHF TRBJ1-6 . few TRBV7-6
TGTGCCAGCAGCCCTCCCACGGGACTAGCCACAGATACGCAGTATTTT CASSPPTGLATDTQYF TRBJ2-3 TRBD2 . TRBV5-5
TGCAGTGCTAGAGGTTACAGGGCAAACCAAGAGACCCAGTACTTC CSARGYRANQETQYF TRBJ2-5 . few TRBV20-1
TGTGCCAGCAGCTCGCTACTTCACGAGCAGTACTTC CASSSLLHEQYF TRBJ2-7 . few TRBV13
TGTGCCAGCAACCGCCGGACAGGGGGAGAGACCCAGTACTTC CASNRRTGGETQYF TRBJ2-5 TRBD1 . TRBV2
TGTGCCAGCTCACCGGGACAGAGAAGCACAGATACGCAGTATTTT CASSPGQRSTDTQYF TRBJ2-3 TRBD1 . TRBV18
TGTGCCAGCAGCTTAGGTGGCCCCCGGGGGGATACGCAGTATTTT CASSLGGPRGDTQYF TRBJ2-3 . . TRBV7-9
TGTGCCAGCAGTCGGCTACAGTTCGGTACAAAGAGCTCCTACGAGCAGTACTTC CASSRLQFGTKSSYEQYF TRBJ2-7 . . TRBV28
TGTGCCAGCAGCTTACAGGCCCCAGGACAGGTTCAGTACTTC CASSLQAPGQVQYF TRBJ2-4 TRBD1 . TRBV11-2
TGTGCCAGCACCCTTTCCGGGAGGGTGGAGACCCAGTACTTC CASTLSGRVETQYF TRBJ2-5 TRBD2 . TRBV7-2
TGTGCTAGTGTCTCACGGGAGGGTAGGGCCACTGAAGCTTTCTTT CASVSREGRATEAFF TRBJ1-1 . . TRBV12-5
TGTGCCAGCAGTTACTCGAGGAGGGGGTCAGAGACCCAGTACTTC CASSYSRRGSETQYF TRBJ2-5 . . TRBV6-5
TGTGCCAGCAGGAGGACAGGGGGCACAGATACGCAGTATTTT CASRRTGGTDTQYF TRBJ2-3 TRBD1 . TRBV12-3/TRBV12-4
TGTGCCTGGGGGACTAGCGGGAGCCTTTTCCCCACGAACACCGGGGAGCTGTTTTTT CAWGTSGSLFPTNTGELFF TRBJ2-2 TRBD2 . TRBV30